The T cell receptor beta chain under discussion was sequenced for a study of blood T cell repertoires in COVID-19. Study members were between roughly 18 and 100 years old and lived in 20 to 30 US regions. Participants in the exposed group had met a COVID-19 case in the 2 weeks before joining the study. Sequenced by immunoSEQ multiplex PCR; TCRdb stores in-frame clones only, minus some. Found here are 250,000 to 300,000 clones, approximately 85% of them singletons; the top ten hold under 7%. This clonotype was sampled from a woman aged 45-60 years who had been exposed to COVID-19. Sequenced: PBMCs or T cells enriched from blood (not recorded which).

CDR3 in DNA: TGCGCCAGCAGCTTGGGGACTAGCGGGGCCCTCAATACGCAGTATTTT. As protein: CASSLGTSGALNTQYF. V gene TRBV5-1 combines with J gene TRBJ2-3; 12 nucleotides align to TRBD2. Germline CDR1 and CDR2: SGHRS and YFSETQ. This CDR3 has 16 amino acids. Trimming at V came to 0 bases and at J to 7 bases, leaving 6 bases not matched to a gene.